A selection of T cell receptor beta chains follows, all from one sample in a study of T cells in Graves' hyperthyroidism and ophthalmopathy. Using its own MiXCR run on the multiplex PCR reads, TCRdb lists one record per CDR3 protein. The table lists around 450,000 distinct CDR3 sequences, approximately 15% of them singletons. The sample taken for sequencing was blood. The receptors shown here come from a woman aged 18-30 years with Graves' hyperthyroidism. CDR3s include the opening cysteine and the closing phenylalanine or tryptophan. A D gene is named only where the DNA matches it firmly. Clone size appears in some rows only: once, few, many, or a class for an expanded clone.

clone size	D gene	V gene	J gene	CDR3 DNA	CDR3 protein
.	TRBD1	TRBV11-2	TRBJ2-5	TGTGCCAGCAGCTTCCTAATGGGGGCAGGGGGCCAGGGGACCCAGTACTTC	CASSFLMGAGGQGTQYF
many	.	TRBV27	TRBJ2-5	TGTGCCAGCAGTAGGACTTTCTCCCCAGAGACCCAGTACTTC	CASSRTFSPETQYF
many	TRBD1	TRBV5-1	TRBJ1-2	TGCGCCAGCAGCCCAGGGACAGGGCGCGGCTACACCTTC	CASSPGTGRGYTF
many	TRBD1	TRBV30	TRBJ1-6	TGTGCCTGGACCTTAACCGGGACAGGGAGTTCACCCCTCCACTTT	CAWTLTGTGSSPLHF
few	TRBD2	TRBV5-4	TRBJ2-2	TGTGCCAGCAGCATTACTAGCGGGGGAGGCGTGGAGCTGTTTTTT	CASSITSGGGVELFF
.	.	TRBV19	TRBJ1-4	TGTGCCAGTAGCCCCGGGCAGGGATTTCAGGAAAAACTGTTTTTT	CASSPGQGFQEKLFF
many	.	TRBV13	TRBJ2-5	TGTGCCAGCAGCATCCGAGCCGGGGAGGAGACCCAGTACTTC	CASSIRAGEETQYF
few	TRBD2	TRBV6-2/TRBV6-3	TRBJ2-1	TGTGTCAGCAGTTACTCGACGGGGGGGAATGAGCAGTTCTTC	CVSSYSTGGNEQFF
.	TRBD1	TRBV7-3	TRBJ2-7	TGTGCCAGCAGCTCCGAACAGGGGAGAGGCTACGAGCAGTACTTC	CASSSEQGRGYEQYF
.	.	TRBV6-1	TRBJ1-4	TGTGCCAGCAGTGAAGAAGGGGGTCTGTATGAAAAACTGTTTTTT	CASSEEGGLYEKLFF
many	.	TRBV2	TRBJ1-4	TGTGCCAGCAACGCCCAGGGACCAACTAATGAAAAACTGTTTTTT	CASNAQGPTNEKLFF